Listed below are T cell receptor beta chains from one sample, sequenced in a study of vaccination effects on CD4 cells after COVID-19. The method was immunoSEQ multiplex PCR; TCRdb's version includes in-frame clones alone and lacks a portion of them. This sample has tens of thousands of clones, with roughly 70% found just once. These receptors' targets are unknown. Sequencing used CD4+ T cells from PBMCs cultured with SARS-CoV-2 spike peptides, obtained before COVID-19 vaccination. The receptors here all came from a human donor who received a COVID-19 vaccine. Each CDR3 is given with its conserved first and last residue.

V gene: TRBV3-1/TRBV3-2
J gene: TRBJ1-6
CDR3 protein: CASSEGAGTGYRRDSPLHF

V gene: TRBV29-1
J gene: TRBJ1-2
CDR3 protein: CSVDRVPDGYTF

V gene: TRBV19
J gene: TRBJ2-7
CDR3 protein: CASSLEGGGDTSYEQYF

V gene: TRBV9
J gene: TRBJ2-2
CDR3 protein: CASSIGTVGTGELFF

V gene: TRBV6-5
J gene: TRBJ2-7
CDR3 protein: CASSYGGATSSYEQYF

V gene: TRBV7-9
J gene: TRBJ2-3
CDR3 protein: CASSLNLNTDTQYF

V gene: TRBV5-1
J gene: TRBJ2-3
CDR3 protein: CASRQGVEITQYF

V gene: TRBV5-1
J gene: TRBJ2-5
CDR3 protein: CASSPSGGEETQYF

V gene: TRBV4-1
J gene: TRBJ2-7
CDR3 protein: CASSQVADRQYF

V gene: TRBV11-2
J gene: TRBJ1-5
CDR3 protein: CASSLGGPQHF

V gene: TRBV5-1
J gene: TRBJ2-5
CDR3 protein: CASSLGRGRSETQYF